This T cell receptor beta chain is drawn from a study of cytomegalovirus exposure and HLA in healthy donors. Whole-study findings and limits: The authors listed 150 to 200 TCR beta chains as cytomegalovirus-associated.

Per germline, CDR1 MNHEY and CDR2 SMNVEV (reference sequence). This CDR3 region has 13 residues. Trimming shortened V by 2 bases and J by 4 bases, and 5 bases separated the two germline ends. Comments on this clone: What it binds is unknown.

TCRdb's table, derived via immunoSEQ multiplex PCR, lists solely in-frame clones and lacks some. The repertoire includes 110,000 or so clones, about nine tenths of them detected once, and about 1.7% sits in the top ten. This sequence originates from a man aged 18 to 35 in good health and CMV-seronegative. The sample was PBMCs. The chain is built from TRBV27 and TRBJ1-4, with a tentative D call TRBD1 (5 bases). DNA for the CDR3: TGTGCCAGCAGTTTAAGGGGTAATGAAAAACTGTTTTTT. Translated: CASSLRGNEKLFF.